Reported below is one T cell receptor (beta chain). Its antigen is currently unknown. One end of the junction fails to match germline, which may point to a read error. A second PCR of 7 to 11 cycles used a sample-barcoded 5' primer and a J-beta primer mix. Each CDR3 protein gets one entry after TCRdb re-called the 5' RACE reads with MiXCR. The sample carries around 850,000 distinct CDR3 sequences, under 40% recorded once. Russia was home to the donors, healthy Caucasian individuals aged about 6 to 90. CDR3 size: 16 residues. The germline V gene encodes CDR1 MNHEY and CDR2 SMNVEV (reference sequence). The sample belongs to a study of blood T cells in healthy people across ages. Study observations and caveats: The percentage of naive T cells correlated strongly with TCR beta diversity.

The chain recombines TRBV27 with TRBJ2-4; weak D call: TRBD2 (6 bases). This receptor was taken from a man between 18 and 29 years old in good health. The sequencing input was blood. CDR3 DNA: TGTGCCGGCAGATACTCGGGGGTGTACCTTTGGGGGGAGCAGTACTTC. Translating it yields CAGRYSGVYLWGEQYF.